These 26 T cell receptor beta chains came from one sample sequenced in a study of identical twins. Each CDR3 protein is one row after TCRdb ran MiXCR on the 5' RACE reads. This sample has some 250,000 distinct CDR3 sequences; more than 9.5% occur once, and the top ten carry about 4.1%. The sample was also linked to a second study, of yellow fever vaccine responses in identical twins.

Sequencing was done on a sample of memory (CD45RO+) T cells sorted from blood. The receptors shown here come from a woman between 18 and 29 years old in good health.

This clonotype has only one observation. V is TRBV7-2 and J is TRBJ2-5; no definite D call. CDR1 is SGHTA, CDR2 FQGNSA, per germline. The V end lost 0 bases, the J end lost 0 bases, and 14 bases lay between the germline ends. The CDR3 spans 17 residues. DNA of the CDR3: TGTGCCAGCAGCTTAGCGGCGACTGGCCTAAACCAAGAGACCCAGTACTTC. Its translation: CASSLAATGLNQETQYF. The full variable domain, with the rest looked up from reference TRBV7-2 and TRBJ2-5, is GAGVSQSPSNKVTEKGKDVELRCDPISGHTALYWYRQSLGQGLEFLIYFQGNSAPDKSGLPSDRFSAERTGGSVSTLTIQRTQQEDSAVYLCASSLAATGLNQETQYFGPGTRLLVL.

This clonotype was found many times. The V and J genes are TRBV5-1 and TRBJ2-1; 11 nucleotides match TRBD2. Germline trimming cut 4 bases from V and 6 bases from J; bases unmatched to any gene: 9. CDR1 SGHRS and CDR2 YFSETQ come from the germline V gene. The CDR3 has 16 residues. Written as DNA, the CDR3 is TGCGCCAGCAGCGTATTTAGCGGGGGGGCGGTCAATGAGCAGTTCTTC. Translated, it gives CASSVFSGGAVNEQFF.

The chain has TRBV7-6 and TRBJ2-7; 7 bases line up with TRBD2. The CDR3 loop spans 14 amino acids. In germline, CDR1 is SGHVS, CDR2 FNYEAQ. After removal of 0 bases from V and 2 bases from J, the junction contained 1 base not matched to a gene. CDR3 sequence: CASSLAAGAYEQYF. CDR3 in DNA: TGTGCCAGCAGCTTAGCGGCGGGAGCCTACGAGCAGTACTTC.

The chain is built from TRBV4-3 and TRBJ2-2; the match to TRBD1 covers 7 bases. The V segment lost 5 bases and the J segment 3 bases; nucleotides outside the gene matches: 9. Germline loops: CDR1 LGHNA, CDR2 YSLEER. This CDR3 region has 16 residues. In DNA, the CDR3 is TGCGCCAGCAGCGGTCGACAGGGAATATACACCGGGGAGCTGTTTTTT. Amino acid sequence: CASSGRQGIYTGELFF.

In this sample, this clonotype turned up a few times. V and J are TRBV20-1 and TRBJ1-4; maybe TRBD1 (5 bases). Germline CDR1 and CDR2: DFQATT and SNEGSKA (reference sequence). The CDR3 loop spans 14 amino acids. With 3 bases removed from V and 7 bases from J, the gap between germline ends came to 15 bases. The CDR3 bases are TGCAGTGCTAGCAGGCGGGGGTTGGGTGAAAAACTGTTTTTT. Protein: CSASRRGLGEKLFF.

This clonotype was picked up many times. The V call is TRBV3-1, the J call TRBJ2-1; D remains unclear. Germline CDR1 LGHDT, CDR2 YNNKEL (reference sequence). CDR3 length: 12 amino acids. V was trimmed by 2 bases and J by 9 bases, leaving 8 bases between them. CDR3 DNA sequence: TGTGCCAGCAGCCAATGGGGTCTTGAGCAGTTCTTC. This codes for CASSQWGLEQFF.

This clonotype has more than one count but fewer than ten. The chain carries TRBV2 and TRBJ2-3; perhaps TRBD1 as D (6 bases). The germline CDR1 and CDR2 sequences are SNHLY and FYNNEI. This CDR3 spans 15 amino acids. Trimming shortened V by 6 bases and J by 6 bases, and 19 bases separated the two germline ends. In DNA form, the CDR3 reads TGTGCCAGCAGCGAACAGGGTCTTTCCACGGATACGCAGTATTTT. This sequence encodes CASSEQGLSTDTQYF.

This clonotype has only a few counts. The V call is TRBV12-3 or TRBV12-4, the J call TRBJ2-3; 7 bases map to TRBD1. This CDR3 is 13 amino acids long. J lost 9 bases, V lost 2 bases, and 5 bases had no gene match. CDR3 DNA: TGTGCCAGCAGTTTAAAAGAGGGGGCAACGCAGTATTTT. It is translated as CASSLKEGATQYF.

This clonotype was counted at least ten times. The rearrangement joins TRBV5-1 to TRBJ2-3, with 9 bases that match TRBD2. Germline V gene sequence: CDR1 SGHRS, CDR2 YFSETQ. The CDR3 runs to 16 residues. Unmatched junction bases numbered 5, after V lost 0 bases and J lost 3 bases. Written as DNA, the CDR3 is TGCGCCAGCAGCTTGGGTCCAGCGGGAGGAACAGATACGCAGTATTTT. This gives the protein CASSLGPAGGTDTQYF.

This clonotype showed up just a few times. The J gene is TRBJ2-3, the V gene TRBV6-5; 7 bases match TRBD2. Trimming cost V 2 bases and J 4 bases; bases outside gene matches: 0. The CDR3 totals 13 residues. CDR1 and CDR2 (germline): MNHEY, SVGAGI. The DNA of the CDR3 is TGTGCCAGCAGTTACCGGGAGGCAGATACGCAGTATTTT. Its translation: CASSYREADTQYF.

V gene TRBV29-1 combines with J gene TRBJ2-5; D remains unclear. The CDR3 loop spans 14 amino acids. Between the trimmed V and J ends, which lost 8 bases and 3 bases, there was a span of 19 bases. Germline assignment: CDR1 SQVTM and CDR2 ANQGSEA. The CDR3 here is CSCVRASLEETQYF. CDR3 sequence (DNA): TGCAGCTGTGTACGGGCATCGCTTGAAGAGACCCAGTACTTC.

This clonotype was observed a few times. The chain combines TRBV4-3 with TRBJ2-3; D gene ambiguous. The CDR3 contains 14 residues. Trimming took 6 bases from V and 0 from J, leaving 10 bases between them. Germline V gene data show CDR1 as LGHNA and CDR2 as YSLEER. CDR3 sequence (DNA): TGCGCCAGCAGTGTGTCGGTTAGCACAGATACGCAGTATTTT. Its translation: CASSVSVSTDTQYF.

This clonotype was counted only a few times. The chain links TRBV7-9 to TRBJ2-1, with 7 bases fitting TRBD2. Germline trimming cut 5 bases from V and 5 bases from J; bases unmatched to any gene: 12. The germline CDR1 and CDR2 sequences are SEHNR and FQNEAQ (reference sequence). CDR3 length equals 16 residues. Written as DNA, the CDR3 is TGTGCCAGCAGCCCCAAGTCGCAGCGGGACGACAATGAGCAGTTCTTC. It codes for CASSPKSQRDDNEQFF.

This clonotype was picked up many times. This chain uses TRBV27 with TRBJ1-5, with D possibly matching TRBD1 (5 bases). This CDR3 region has 15 residues. V dropped 2 bases and J dropped 5 bases, with 13 bases sitting between them. Germline V gene data show CDR1 as MNHEY and CDR2 as SMNVEV (reference sequence). CDR3 sequence: CASSLGAPGDQPQHF. CDR3 DNA: TGTGCCAGCAGTTTAGGGGCCCCGGGGGATCAGCCCCAGCATTTT.

This clonotype has more than one count but fewer than ten. The chain joins TRBV7-2 to TRBJ2-5, with D possibly matching TRBD1 (6 bases). V gave up 5 bases and J gave up 2 bases, with 18 bases separating them. Germline V gene lookup returns CDR1 SGHTA and CDR2 FQGNSA. The length of the CDR3 is 16 residues. DNA for the CDR3: TGTGCCAGCAGCCCAGACGAAGGAAGGGGGCAAGAGACCCAGTACTTC. Translating it yields CASSPDEGRGQETQYF.

This clonotype appeared a few times. The chain is built from TRBV18 and TRBJ2-7; 11 bases agree with TRBD1. Germline CDR1 KGHSH, CDR2 LQKENI. CDR3 size: 14 residues. Trimming cost V 4 bases and J 7 bases; bases outside gene matches: 6. DNA for the CDR3: TGTGCCAGCTCACTGCCCGGGACAGGGGGTGAGCAGTACTTC. Translated, it gives CASSLPGTGGEQYF. Combining the CDR3 with reference TRBV18 and TRBJ2-7 gives the whole variable domain NAGVMQNPRHLVRRRGQEARLRCSPMKGHSHVYWYRQLPEEGLKFMVYLQKENIIDESGMPKERFSAEFPKEGPSILRIQQVVRGDSAAYFCASSLPGTGGEQYFGPGTRLTVT.

This sequence joins TRBV28 and TRBJ2-2; TRBD1 or TRBD2 may be the D gene (5 bases each). With 5 bases removed from V and 4 bases from J, the gap between germline ends came to 14 bases. The germline V gene encodes CDR1 MDHEN and CDR2 SYDVKM. The CDR3 has 15 residues. Written as DNA, the CDR3 is TGTGCCAGCAGTGTGGGACGCCCTTCCACCGGGGAGCTGTTTTTT. Its translation is CASSVGRPSTGELFF. The full variable domain, in which reference TRBV28 and TRBJ2-2 provide the parts outside the CDR3, is DVKVTQSSRYLVKRTGEKVFLECVQDMDHENMFWYRQDPGLGLRLIYFSYDVKMKEKGDIPEGYSVSREKKERFSLILESASTNQTSMYLCASSVGRPSTGELFFGEGSRLTVL.

The gene calls are TRBV2 and TRBJ2-2; D is perhaps TRBD2 (6 bases). CDR3 length: 14 amino acids. Germline V lookup: CDR1 SNHLY, CDR2 FYNNEI. The V end lost 6 bases, the J end lost 3 bases, and 11 bases lay between the germline ends. CDR3 nucleotide sequence: TGTGCCAGCAGGGTAGGAGGGGACACCGGGGAGCTGTTTTTT. This gives the protein CASRVGGDTGELFF.

In its sample, this clonotype was seen a few times. The chain is built from TRBV27 and TRBJ2-7, with D possibly matching TRBD1 (6 bases). The germline V and J ends were trimmed by 5 bases and 5 bases, with 13 bases remaining between them. The CDR3 has 13 residues. CDR1 is MNHEY, CDR2 SMNVEV, per germline (reference sequence). CDR3 loop: CASSDDRINEQYF. The CDR3 coding sequence is TGTGCCAGCAGTGACGACAGGATTAACGAGCAGTACTTC.

V gene TRBV5-4 combines with J gene TRBJ1-2, with 12 bases aligning to TRBD1. Germline CDR1 and CDR2: SGHNT and YYREEE (reference sequence). The CDR3 runs 15 residues. V lost 4 bases, J lost 8 bases, and 9 bases stayed unmatched. The CDR3 loop is CASSAGTGGREGYTF. DNA for the CDR3: TGTGCCAGCAGCGCCGGGACAGGGGGCCGAGAAGGCTACACCTTC.

In its sample, this clonotype was seen many times. This sequence joins TRBV5-1 and TRBJ2-7, with 7 bases lining up with TRBD1. Germline V CDR1 and CDR2: SGHRS, YFSETQ. The CDR3 contains 11 residues. V lost 7 bases, J lost 3 bases, and 1 base stayed unmatched. CDR3 nucleotide sequence: TGCGCCAGCGGGGACAGCTACGAGCAGTACTTC. It is translated as CASGDSYEQYF.

This clonotype was seen ten or more times. The genes are TRBV7-3 and TRBJ1-2; TRBD1 agrees at 8 bases. The germline V gene has CDR1 SGHTA and CDR2 FQGTGA. With V trimmed by 4 bases and J by 3 bases, 1 base remained unmatched. The CDR3 loop spans 13 amino acids. CDR3 in amino acids: CASSSDRDYGYTF. The CDR3 coding sequence is TGTGCCAGCAGCTCGGACAGGGACTATGGCTACACCTTC.

Many counts were recorded for this clonotype. The DNA for the CDR3 is TGCGCCAGCAGCCCGGGGGACGCCACAGATACGCAGTATTTT. Translation: CASSPGDATDTQYF. The chain couples TRBV5-1 to TRBJ2-3, with D possibly TRBD2 on 6 matching bases. Trimming pared 4 bases from V and 2 bases from J, leaving 11 bases between. The germline gives CDR1 SGHRS, CDR2 YFSETQ. CDR3 length: 14 amino acids.

The chain has TRBV27 and TRBJ2-1, with D unresolved. CDR3 size: 16 residues. Germline V CDR1 and CDR2: MNHEY, SMNVEV (reference sequence). V was pared by 1 base and J by 7 bases, with 17 bases between. This CDR3 is CASSLFRVTRWNEQFF. For the CDR3, the DNA is TGTGCCAGCAGTTTATTCCGGGTAACGAGGTGGAATGAGCAGTTCTTC.

This clonotype came up a few times. The rearrangement links TRBV3-1 to TRBJ2-7; D might be TRBD1 or TRBD2, each matching 5 bases. The CDR3 runs 13 residues. V was shortened by 4 bases and J by 7 bases, with 14 bases between the two germline ends. Germline V gives CDR1 LGHDT, CDR2 YNNKEL (reference sequence). The DNA for the CDR3 is TGTGCCAGCAGCCGAAGAGGGGTGGGTGAGCAGTACTTC. Amino acid sequence: CASSRRGVGEQYF.

This clonotype was picked up a small number of times. The chain combines TRBV30 with TRBJ2-2; D unclear. CDR1 is GTSNPN and CDR2 is SVGIG in the germline V gene (reference sequence). The CDR3 spans 14 residues. The V end lost 1 base, the J end lost 5 bases, and 11 bases lay between the germline ends. The CDR3 here is CAWSGVRATGELFF. The CDR3 region has the DNA TGTGCCTGGAGTGGTGTTAGAGCTACCGGGGAGCTGTTTTTT.